This T cell receptor beta chain was observed in a study of blood T cell repertoires in COVID-19 (dated by TCRdb to 2018 to 2020). Regarding the complete study: Samples from collaborators originated in the United States, Italy and Spain and spanned both the acute and convalescent phases of COVID-19. The material from the prospective study consisted of cDNA or gDNA derived from T cells, B-cell-depleted T cells, or PBMCs. Subjects who had been exposed to COVID-19, were actively infected with it, or had recovered from it provided the deeply sampled blood TCRbeta repertoires that made up the dataset. A freely available public database, intended as a resource for researchers studying the immune response to SARS-CoV-2, is where the repertoires were released. The samples were drawn from the first 160 participants of the ongoing ImmuneRACE study and from 1,254 subjects provided by 6 global collaborators. The sample metadata nearly always contained a de-identified subject ID, COVID-19 status, age in years and sex. Where available, HLA class I and class II types were taken from metadata supplied by the sample provider and were not determined by assay-based typing.

The collaborating institutions used their own protocols to collect whole blood in K2EDTA tubes. For TCRbeta analysis, collaborator samples were shipped as frozen whole blood, as isolated PBMCs, or as DNA extracted from either sample type. On this clone: The antigen this receptor binds is unknown. No base qualities exist here, and no much larger clone lies one base off it.

Study-wide conclusions, independent of this receptor: The quantity of clinical and demographic metadata differed by source and by participant and was supplied without curation.

The immunoSEQ Assay, a bias-controlled multiplex PCR, was used to amplify TCRbeta CDR3 regions from genomic DNA. The authors' analysis ran thus. Within the assay, amplification of reference gene primers was used to estimate how many nucleated cells each sample contained. Sequence reads were collapsed and filtered to measure the absolute abundance of every unique TCRbeta CDR3 rearrangement. Productive Simpson clonality was computed per sample as the square root of Simpson's diversity index over productive rearrangements. TCRdb stores this immuneACCESS table with in-frame sequences only. Part of the clones is absent; in the studies checked, under half of the shortfall reflects unresolved V genes, and no reason is known for the rest. Clonal size and the V and J genes are those of that table, whereas D and trimming came from the DNA. This sample gives roughly 160,000 clones in total; 86% of them show up just once. The leading ten clones occupy more than 0.75% of the sample.

The CDR3 runs 16 amino acids, cysteine and valine included. CDR3 DNA only is kept here, 48 bases in frame from base 1. Here V drops 4 bases and J drops 7 bases, and the junction holds 14 bases not matched to any gene. CDR1 and CDR2 (MDHEN, SYDVKM) derive from the germline V gene. The clonotype originates from a man aged 18 to 30 with acute or convalescent COVID-19. Sequenced input: peripheral blood. The V and J segments used are TRBV28 and TRBJ2-7; TRBD2 matches 9 bases in the middle. The CDR3 region has the sequence CASSSPNRAGGLEQYV. The nucleotide sequence is TGTGCCAGCAGTTCCCCTAATAGGGCGGGGGGGCTGGAGCAGTACGTC.